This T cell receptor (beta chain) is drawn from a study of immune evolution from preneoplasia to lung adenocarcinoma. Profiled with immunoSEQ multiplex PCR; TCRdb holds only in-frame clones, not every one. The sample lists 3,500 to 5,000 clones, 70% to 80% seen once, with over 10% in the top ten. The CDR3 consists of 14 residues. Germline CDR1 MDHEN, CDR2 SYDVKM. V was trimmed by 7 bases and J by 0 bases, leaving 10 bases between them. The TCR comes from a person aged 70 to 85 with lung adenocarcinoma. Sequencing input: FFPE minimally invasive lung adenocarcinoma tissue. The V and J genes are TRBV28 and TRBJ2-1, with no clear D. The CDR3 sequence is CASNRESSYNEQFF. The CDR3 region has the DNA TGTGCCAGCAATCGTGAGAGCTCCTACAATGAGCAGTTCTTC. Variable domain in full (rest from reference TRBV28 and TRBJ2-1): DVKVTQSSRYLVKRTGEKVFLECVQDMDHENMFWYRQDPGLGLRLIYFSYDVKMKEKGDIPEGYSVSREKKERFSLILESASTNQTSMYLCASNRESSYNEQFFGPGTRLTVL.